The source of this T cell receptor (beta chain) is a study of T cell changes during pregnancy in multiple sclerosis. Method: immunoSEQ multiplex PCR; TCRdb's copy keeps in-frame clones and lacks some. There are more than 55,000 clones in the sample; about 91% occur only once, and more than 0.7% lies in the top ten. V trimming: 0 bases; J trimming: 5 bases; junction bases outside the gene matches: 4. Germline-derived CDR1 and CDR2 are SGDLS and YYNGEE. The CDR3 extends over 14 amino acids. The receptor's source is a female donor with multiple sclerosis, enrolled in a pregnancy study. Here the sequenced sample was peripheral blood, taken in the first trimester of pregnancy. The chain has TRBV9 and TRBJ2-5, with TRBD2 matching over 7 bases. For the CDR3, the DNA is TGTGCCAGCAGCGTAGCCGGGGGAGGGGAGACCCAGTACTTC. As protein: CASSVAGGGETQYF.